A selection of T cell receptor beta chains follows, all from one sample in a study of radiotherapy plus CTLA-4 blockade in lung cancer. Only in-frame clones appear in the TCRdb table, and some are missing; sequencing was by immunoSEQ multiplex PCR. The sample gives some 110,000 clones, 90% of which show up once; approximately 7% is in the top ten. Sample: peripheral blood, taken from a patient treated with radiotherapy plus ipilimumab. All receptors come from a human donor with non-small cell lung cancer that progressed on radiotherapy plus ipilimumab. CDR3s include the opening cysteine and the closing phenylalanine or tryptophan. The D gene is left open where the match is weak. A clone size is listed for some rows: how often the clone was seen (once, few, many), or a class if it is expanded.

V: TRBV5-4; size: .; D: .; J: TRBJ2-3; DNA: TGTGCCAGCAAGGGCAGGGTCACAGATACGCAGTATTTT; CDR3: CASKGRVTDTQYF
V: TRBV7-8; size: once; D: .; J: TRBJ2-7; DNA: TGTGCCAGCAGCTCACAACATTTCGGGACGTACTCCTACGAGCAGTACTTC; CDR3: CASSSQHFGTYSYEQYF
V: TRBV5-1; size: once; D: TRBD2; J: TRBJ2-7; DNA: TGCGCCAGCAGCTTGGTGGGGACTAGCGGGAGTCTCTACGAGCAGTACTTC; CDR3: CASSLVGTSGSLYEQYF
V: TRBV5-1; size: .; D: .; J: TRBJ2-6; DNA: TGCGCCAGCAGCGCGACGGCTGGGGCCAACGTCCTGACTTTC; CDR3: CASSATAGANVLTF
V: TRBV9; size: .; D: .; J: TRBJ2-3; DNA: TGTGCCAGCAGCGTAGAAGTATTTGCGGTCACAGATACGCAGTATTTT; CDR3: CASSVEVFAVTDTQYF
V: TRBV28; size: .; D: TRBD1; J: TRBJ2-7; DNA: TGTGCCAGCAGTTTAAGGGACAGGGGGTCTCACGAGCAGTACTTC; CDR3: CASSLRDRGSHEQYF
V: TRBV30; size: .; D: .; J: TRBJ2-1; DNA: TGTGCCTGGAGTGTTTGGGGTGGTGAGCAGTTCTTC; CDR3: CAWSVWGGEQFF
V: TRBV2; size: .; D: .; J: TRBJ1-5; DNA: TGTGCCAGCGCCTGGGGCTTAAGCAATCAGCCCCAGCATTTT; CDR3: CASAWGLSNQPQHF
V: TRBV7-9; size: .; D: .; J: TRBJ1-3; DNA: TGTGCCAGCAGCGGACAGCTCTCTGGAAACACCATATATTTT; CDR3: CASSGQLSGNTIYF
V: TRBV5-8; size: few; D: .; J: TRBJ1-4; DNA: TGTGCCAGCAGCACGCGGGACGGCAATAATGAAAAACTGTTTTTT; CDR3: CASSTRDGNNEKLFF
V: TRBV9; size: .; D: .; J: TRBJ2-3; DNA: TGTGCCAGCAGCGCCCAGCCCACAAGCACAGATACGCAGTATTTT; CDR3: CASSAQPTSTDTQYF
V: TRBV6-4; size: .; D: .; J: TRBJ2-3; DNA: TGTGCCAGCAGTGACCCTGGATCAGATACGCAGTATTTT; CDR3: CASSDPGSDTQYF
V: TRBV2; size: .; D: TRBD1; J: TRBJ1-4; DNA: TGTGCCAGCAGGACAGGGAGCGAAAAACTGTTTTTT; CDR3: CASRTGSEKLFF
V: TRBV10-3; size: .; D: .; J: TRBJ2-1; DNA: TGTGCCATCATGGGGGATTCGGCCTACAATGAGCAGTTCTTC; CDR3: CAIMGDSAYNEQFF
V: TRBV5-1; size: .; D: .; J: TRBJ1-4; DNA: TGCGCCAGCAGGTCGCAGCCTGGCCGTAATGAAAAACTGTTTTTT; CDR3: CASRSQPGRNEKLFF
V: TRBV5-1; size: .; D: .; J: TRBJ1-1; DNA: TGCGCCAGCAGCTTGGAGGGACACTCGAACACTGAAGCTTTCTTT; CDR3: CASSLEGHSNTEAFF
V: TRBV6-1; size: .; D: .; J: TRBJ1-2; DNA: TGTGCCAGCAGTGAAGCTCCTACAGGGTTCTATGGCTACACCTTC; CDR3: CASSEAPTGFYGYTF
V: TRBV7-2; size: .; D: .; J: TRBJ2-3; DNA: TGTGCCAGCAGCTTCCAGCAACTAGCAGTTACGCAGTATTTT; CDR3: CASSFQQLAVTQYF
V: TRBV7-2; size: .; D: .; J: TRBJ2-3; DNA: TGTGCCAGCAGCTTAAGACAGAGATTAGATACGCAGTATTTT; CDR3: CASSLRQRLDTQYF
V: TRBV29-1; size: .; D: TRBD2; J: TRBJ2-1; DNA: TGCAGCGTTGAAGGGATGGCTAGCGGTACCTACAATGAGCAGTTCTTC; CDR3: CSVEGMASGTYNEQFF
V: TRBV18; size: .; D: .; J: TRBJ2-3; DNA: TGTGCCAGCTCACCACCGCGGCTCCCAGATACGCAGTATTTT; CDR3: CASSPPRLPDTQYF
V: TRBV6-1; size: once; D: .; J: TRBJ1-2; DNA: TGTGCCAGCAGTCTAACAGGATACTATGGCTACACCTTC; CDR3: CASSLTGYYGYTF
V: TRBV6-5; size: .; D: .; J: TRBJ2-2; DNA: TGTGCCAGCAAGGGCACCCATCAGGCCGGGGAGCTGTTTTTT; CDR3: CASKGTHQAGELFF
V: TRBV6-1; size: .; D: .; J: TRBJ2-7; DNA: TGTGCCAGCAGTGTGACTGAGGGCGGCTACGAGCAGTACTTC; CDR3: CASSVTEGGYEQYF
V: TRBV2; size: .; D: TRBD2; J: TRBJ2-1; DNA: TGTGCCAGCAGTGGGTGGGTAGCGGGAGGGGCCTACAATGAGCAGTTCTTC; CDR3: CASSGWVAGGAYNEQFF
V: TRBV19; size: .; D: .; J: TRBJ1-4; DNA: TGTGCCAGTCAAAGGGATAATGAAGCAAAACTGTTTTTT; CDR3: CASQRDNEAKLFF
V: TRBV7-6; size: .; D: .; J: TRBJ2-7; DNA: TGTGCCAGCAGCTTAGTCGACCGGGACAACTACGAGCAGTACTTC; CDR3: CASSLVDRDNYEQYF
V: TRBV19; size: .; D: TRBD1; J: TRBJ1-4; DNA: TGTGCCAGTGCCCGACAGGGTGGAGGTGAAAAACTGTTTTTT; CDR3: CASARQGGGEKLFF
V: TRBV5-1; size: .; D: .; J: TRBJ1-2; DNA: TGCGCCAGCAGCTTCCCCCAAGACGGGATATTCTACGGCTACACCTTC; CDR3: CASSFPQDGIFYGYTF
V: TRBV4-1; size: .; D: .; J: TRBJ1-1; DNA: TGCGCCAGCAGCCAAGAGGCGGCTTCGAACACTGAAGCTTTCTTT; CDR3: CASSQEAASNTEAFF
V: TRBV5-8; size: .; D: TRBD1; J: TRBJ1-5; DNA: TGTGCCAGCAGTCCCGGGACAGGCGAACATCAGCCCCAGCATTTT; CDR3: CASSPGTGEHQPQHF
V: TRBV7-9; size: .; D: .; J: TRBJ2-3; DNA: TGTGCCAGCAGCCCCCGGGATACGCAGTATTTT; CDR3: CASSPRDTQYF
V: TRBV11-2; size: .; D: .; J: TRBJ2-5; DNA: TGTGCCAGCAGCTTAGGTGCGGGTTACCAAGAGACCCAGTACTTC; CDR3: CASSLGAGYQETQYF
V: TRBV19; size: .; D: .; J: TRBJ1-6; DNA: TGTGCCAGTACCTCGAGGGGGGATTCACCCCTCCACTTT; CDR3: CASTSRGDSPLHF
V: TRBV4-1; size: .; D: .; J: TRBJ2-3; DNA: TGCGCCAGCAGCCCTACAGTAGTCGGAATTGGACCTTCCACAGATACGCAGTATTTT; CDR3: CASSPTVVGIGPSTDTQYF
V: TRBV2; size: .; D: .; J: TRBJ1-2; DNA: TGTGCCAGCAGTGAGGCACTGGGAGTTGGGGGCTACACCTTC; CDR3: CASSEALGVGGYTF
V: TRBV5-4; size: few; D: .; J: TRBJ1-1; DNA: TGTGCCAGCAGCAGAGGACAGAATTCGGGCGCTGAAGCTTTCTTT; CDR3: CASSRGQNSGAEAFF
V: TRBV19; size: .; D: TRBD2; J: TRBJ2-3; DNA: TGTGCCAGTAGTGGAACCTTTAGCGGGAGTTCGTCAGATACGCAGTATTTT; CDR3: CASSGTFSGSSSDTQYF
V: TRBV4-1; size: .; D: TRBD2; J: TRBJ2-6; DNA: TGCGCCAGCAGCCAAGGCGGGGGGTCTGGGGCCAACGTCCTGACTTTC; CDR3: CASSQGGGSGANVLTF
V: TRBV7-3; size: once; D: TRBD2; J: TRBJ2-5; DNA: TGTGCCAGCAGCCCGACGGGAGGGATACGCCAAGAGACCCAGTACTTC; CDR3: CASSPTGGIRQETQYF
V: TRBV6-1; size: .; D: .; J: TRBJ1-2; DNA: TGTGCCAGCAGTGAAGCGCTGGGCCGAGGTGGCTACACCTTC; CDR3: CASSEALGRGGYTF
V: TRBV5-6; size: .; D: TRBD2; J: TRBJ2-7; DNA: TGTGCCAGCAGCCCCCCCAGCCCGGGACTAGGGTATCCCGAGCAGTACTTC; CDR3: CASSPPSPGLGYPEQYF
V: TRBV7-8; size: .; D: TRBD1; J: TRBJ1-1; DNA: TGTGCCAGCAGCTTACAGGGGGCCCAAGGCACTGAAGCTTTCTTT; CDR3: CASSLQGAQGTEAFF
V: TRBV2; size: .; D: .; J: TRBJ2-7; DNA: TGTGCCAGCAAAGCGGGACATTGGAGCGTGGGGCGTTTCGACGAGCAGTACTTC; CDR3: CASKAGHWSVGRFDEQYF
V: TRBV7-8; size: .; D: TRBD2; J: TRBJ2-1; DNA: TGTGCCAGCAGCCCAGGAGTTCTAGCGGGAGGTTCTTACAATGAGCAGTTCTTC; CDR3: CASSPGVLAGGSYNEQFF
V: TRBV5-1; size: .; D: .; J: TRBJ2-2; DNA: TGCGCCAGCAGCCCAGGGCCCATCACCGGGGAGCTGTTTTTT; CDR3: CASSPGPITGELFF
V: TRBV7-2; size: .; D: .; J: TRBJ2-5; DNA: TGTGCCAGCAGCTGGGAGGTGGAGACCCAGTACTTC; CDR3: CASSWEVETQYF
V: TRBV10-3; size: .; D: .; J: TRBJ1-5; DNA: TGTGCCATCAGTGAGTCGGGTGGGAATCAGCCCCAGCATTTT; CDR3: CAISESGGNQPQHF
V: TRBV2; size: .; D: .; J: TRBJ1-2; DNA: TGTGCCAGCAGTGTCGACAGGTCGTATGGCTACACCTTC; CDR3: CASSVDRSYGYTF
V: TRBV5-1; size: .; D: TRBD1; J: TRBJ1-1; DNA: TGCGCCAGCAGCTCCTCAGGGGGGAACACTGAAGCTTTCTTT; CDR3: CASSSSGGNTEAFF
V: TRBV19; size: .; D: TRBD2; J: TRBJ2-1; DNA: TGTGCCAGTAGTCTGCGGGTAGCGGGTTCCTCCTACAATGAGCAGTTCTTC; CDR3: CASSLRVAGSSYNEQFF
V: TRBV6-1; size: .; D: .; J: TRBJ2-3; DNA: TGTGCCAGCAGTGATGGCCGCAACTCGGGTACGCAGTATTTT; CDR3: CASSDGRNSGTQYF
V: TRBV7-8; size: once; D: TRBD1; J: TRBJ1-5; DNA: TGTGCCAGCAGCCTCAGGCTGACAGGGGGCAATCAGCCCCAGCATTTT; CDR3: CASSLRLTGGNQPQHF
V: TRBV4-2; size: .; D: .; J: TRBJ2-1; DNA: TGTGCCAGCAGCCAAGGGGGCGGTAGCTCCTACAATGAGCAGTTCTTC; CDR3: CASSQGGGSSYNEQFF
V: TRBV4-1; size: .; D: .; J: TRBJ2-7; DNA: TGCGCCAGCAGCTTACTTCGGGGTGCGCCCTACGAGCAGTACTTC; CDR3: CASSLLRGAPYEQYF
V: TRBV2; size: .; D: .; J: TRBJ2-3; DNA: TGTGCCAGCAGCCCGTTGGGGACTGCGACAGATACGCAGTATTTT; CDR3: CASSPLGTATDTQYF
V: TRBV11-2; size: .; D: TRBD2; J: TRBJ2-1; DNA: TGTGCCAGCAGCTCCCTCCCCGGGGGACTAGCTCCCTACAATGAGCAGTTCTTC; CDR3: CASSSLPGGLAPYNEQFF